One and the same sample provided the 17 T cell receptor beta chains below, sequenced in a study of OX40 agonist ivuxolimab in advanced cancers. The table came from immunoSEQ multiplex PCR; TCRdb's copy has only in-frame clones and leaves some out. This table has roughly 12,000 clones, 86% appearing once. This material consisted of CD4+ or CD8+ T cells sorted from blood, taken in a trial of the OX40 agonist ivuxolimab. The receptor source for this set is an adult with an advanced solid tumor such as melanoma, head and neck, liver or kidney cancer.

The chain links TRBV13 to TRBJ2-7, with 8 bases fitting TRBD1. This CDR3 contains 15 residues. Germline V lookup: CDR1 PRHDT, CDR2 FYEKMQ (reference sequence). Germline trimming cut 3 bases from V and 2 bases from J; bases unmatched to any gene: 6. The CDR3 bases are TGTGCCAGCAGCTTCACCGGGACAGGCACCTACGAGCAGTACTTC. Its translation: CASSFTGTGTYEQYF.

The V call is TRBV28, the J call TRBJ2-7; 11 positions match TRBD2. This CDR3 has 14 residues. CDR1 MDHEN and CDR2 SYDVKM come from the germline V gene. J lost 3 bases, V lost 3 bases, and 1 base had no gene match. The CDR3: CASSLGTSGYEQYF. CDR3 nucleotides: TGTGCCAGCAGTTTGGGGACTAGCGGCTACGAGCAGTACTTC.

The chain combines TRBV28 with TRBJ1-6, with D possibly matching TRBD1 (5 bases). The CDR3 length is 12 residues. The V gene lost 7 bases and the J gene lost 13 bases, with 14 bases spanning the gap. Germline values: CDR1 MDHEN, CDR2 SYDVKM. The CDR3 nucleotides read TGTGCCAGCACCTCACTTCGGGGCCCCCTCCACTTT. Translating it yields CASTSLRGPLHF. The full variable domain, with the rest looked up from reference TRBV28 and TRBJ1-6, is DVKVTQSSRYLVKRTGEKVFLECVQDMDHENMFWYRQDPGLGLRLIYFSYDVKMKEKGDIPEGYSVSREKKERFSLILESASTNQTSMYLCASTSLRGPLHFGNGTRLTVT.

The J gene is TRBJ2-3, the V gene TRBV10-3; 9 nucleotides agree with TRBD2. Unmatched junction bases numbered 11, after V lost 6 bases and J lost 4 bases. CDR1 is ENHRY, CDR2 SYGVKD, per germline. The CDR3 has 16 amino acids. The CDR3 spells CAISFQAGGGADTQYF. DNA of the CDR3: TGTGCCATCAGCTTTCAGGCGGGAGGGGGGGCAGATACGCAGTATTTT.

The rearrangement uses TRBV27 and TRBJ2-5; no clear D. CDR1 is MNHEY, CDR2 SMNVEV, per germline (reference sequence). Trimming cost V 6 bases and J 1 base, with 15 bases left between them. The CDR3 spans 15 residues. In DNA form, the CDR3 reads TGTGCCAGCAGGTCTGGCAGCCTAATCCAAGAGACCCAGTACTTC. It translates to CASRSGSLIQETQYF.

The V gene is TRBV19, the J gene TRBJ2-7; D unresolved. This CDR3 region has 12 residues. Germline assignment: CDR1 LNHDA and CDR2 SQIVND (reference sequence). The V and J ends lost 5 bases and 0 bases respectively, with 5 bases between them. CDR3 nucleotides: TGTGCCAGTAGTTCTTTCTCCTACGAGCAGTACTTC. Residues: CASSSFSYEQYF.

V usage is TRBV7-3 and J usage is TRBJ2-1; a possible D gene is TRBD2 (6 bases). The CDR3 is 18 residues long. Germline V gives CDR1 SGHTA, CDR2 FQGTGA. V lost 1 base and J lost 7, with 23 bases in between. For the CDR3, the DNA is TGTGCCAGCAGCTTAAATGGAGAGCTAGCCCACGGGGGAAATGAGCAGTTCTTC. This gives the protein CASSLNGELAHGGNEQFF.

The CDR3 nucleotides are TGCAGCGTTGTGGCCGGGGAGCTGTTTTTT. It codes for CSVVAGELFF. The chain has TRBV29-1 and TRBJ2-2; D is undetermined. Germline CDR1 SQVTM, CDR2 ANQGSEA. Trimming removed 4 bases from V and 6 bases from J, with 3 bases in between. The CDR3 length is 10 residues.

The chain couples TRBV29-1 to TRBJ1-4; no clear D gene. The CDR3 has 13 amino acids. Looked up from germline, CDR1 is SQVTM and CDR2 is ANQGSEA. Deletions cut 2 bases from V and 3 bases from J, with 7 bases between. CDR3 in amino acids: CSVERQANEKLFF. The CDR3 DNA is TGCAGCGTTGAAAGGCAGGCTAATGAAAAACTGTTTTTT.

The chain carries TRBV4-3 and TRBJ2-2, with D unresolved. Deletions cut 0 bases from V and 1 base from J, with 6 bases between. This CDR3 is 15 amino acids long. Per the germline V gene, CDR1 is LGHNA and CDR2 is YSLEER. The CDR3 nucleotides are TGCGCCAGCAGCCAAGATTATAGGAACACCGGGGAGCTGTTTTTT. It codes for CASSQDYRNTGELFF.

This clone has only a few counts. V is TRBV19 and J is TRBJ1-5; D not resolved. Trimming pared 3 bases from V and 5 bases from J, leaving 8 bases between. This CDR3 region has 13 residues. CDR1 is LNHDA and CDR2 is SQIVND in the germline V gene (reference sequence). Here the CDR3 reads CASSMGMDQPQHF. The CDR3, as DNA: TGTGCCAGTAGTATGGGTATGGATCAGCCCCAGCATTTT.

This clone was counted only a few times. The CDR3: CASSEWRLAEQFF. In DNA form, the CDR3 reads TGCGCCAGCAGTGAGTGGAGACTAGCTGAGCAGTTCTTC. This chain links TRBV10-1 with TRBJ2-1; 7 bases match TRBD2. The CDR3 is 13 amino acids. Germline V gives CDR1 WNHNN, CDR2 SYGVQD (reference sequence). V lost 1 base, J lost 9 bases, and 3 bases stayed unmatched.

The chain links TRBV28 to TRBJ2-1; D uncertain. The V end was cut by 5 bases, the J end by 6 bases, with 8 bases between. Germline values: CDR1 MDHEN, CDR2 SYDVKM. This CDR3 comprises 12 residues. The CDR3 protein is CASSPVINEQFF. The CDR3 nucleotides are TGTGCCAGCAGTCCGGTTATCAATGAGCAGTTCTTC.

The V call is TRBV5-1, the J call TRBJ2-7, with D possibly being TRBD2 (5 bases). Looked up from germline, CDR1 is SGHRS and CDR2 is YFSETQ. CDR3 size: 14 residues. Trimming removed 1 base from V and 3 bases from J, with 11 bases in between. The CDR3 sequence is CASSLYGDSYEQYF. CDR3 nucleotides: TGCGCCAGCAGCTTGTACGGGGATAGCTACGAGCAGTACTTC.

V usage is TRBV5-4 and J usage is TRBJ2-1; TRBD2 agrees at 7 bases. J gave up 7 bases and V 4 bases, and 8 bases lay outside the gene matches. There are 14 residues in the CDR3. In germline, CDR1 is SGHNT, CDR2 YYREEE (reference sequence). CDR3 sequence reads: CASSPGLVRNEQFF. The CDR3 bases are TGTGCCAGCAGCCCTGGACTAGTTCGAAATGAGCAGTTCTTC.

The chain carries TRBV2 and TRBJ1-2; D is undetermined. The CDR3 covers 14 residues. Germline V lookup: CDR1 SNHLY, CDR2 FYNNEI. V lost 3 bases and J lost 9, with 17 bases in between. CDR3 loop: CASSDPFRAKSYTF. The CDR3 coding sequence is TGTGCCAGCAGTGACCCATTTCGCGCAAAAAGCTACACCTTC.

This clone was counted once. The rearrangement joins TRBV10-3 to TRBJ1-5, with 7 bases matching TRBD1. Germline V gives CDR1 ENHRY, CDR2 SYGVKD. The ends lost 3 bases at V and 4 bases at J; junction bases unmatched: 9. This CDR3 is built from 16 residues. CDR3 bases: TGTGCCATCAGTGACCCCTCGGCAGGGGGGAATCAGCCCCAGCATTTT. This gives the protein CAISDPSAGGNQPQHF.